This T cell receptor (beta chain) emerged from a study of cytotoxic CD8 clonotypes in ibrutinib-treated CLL. Here immunoSEQ multiplex PCR was the method, and the copy in TCRdb shows in-frame clones only, minus some. Here the sample spans some 76,000 clones, less than 90% being singletons. Study-wide findings and caveats: Higher clonality was seen at ibrutinib response and a return toward baseline at progression.

Germline CDR1 reads SGHRS; CDR2 reads YFSETQ. The CDR3 is made up of 15 amino acids. Trimming pared 0 bases from V and 2 bases from J, leaving 8 bases between. This clone has just a few counts. Antigen: not known. The chain joins TRBV5-1 to TRBJ2-2; no definite D call. The receptor comes from a human donor with chronic lymphocytic leukemia. The sample consisted of PBMCs, taken after 24 months of ibrutinib treatment. CDR3: CASSLDDLNTGELFF. The CDR3 DNA follows: TGCGCCAGCAGCTTGGACGACCTCAACACCGGGGAGCTGTTTTTT.